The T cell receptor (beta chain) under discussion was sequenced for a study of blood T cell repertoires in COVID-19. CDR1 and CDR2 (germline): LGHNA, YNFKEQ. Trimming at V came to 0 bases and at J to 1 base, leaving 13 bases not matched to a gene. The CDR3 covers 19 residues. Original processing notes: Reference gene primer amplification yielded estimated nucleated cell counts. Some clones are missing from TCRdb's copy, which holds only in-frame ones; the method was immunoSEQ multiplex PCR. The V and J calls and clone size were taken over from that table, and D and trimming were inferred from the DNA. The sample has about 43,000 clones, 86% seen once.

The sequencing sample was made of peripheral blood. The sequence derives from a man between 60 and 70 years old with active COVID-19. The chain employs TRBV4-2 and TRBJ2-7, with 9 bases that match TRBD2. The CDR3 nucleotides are TGTGCCAGCAGCCAAGATTGGGCCGTGACTAGCGGCCCTTCCTACGAGCAGTACTTC. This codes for CASSQDWAVTSGPSYEQYF.